The 4 T cell receptor beta chains listed next were all sequenced from one sample in a study of blood T cell repertoires in COVID-19 (dated by TCRdb to 2020 to 2022). The library was made by the immunoSEQ multiplex PCR assay. In TCRdb, the immuneACCESS table is reduced to in-frame sequences with V and J assigned. These tables do not hold every clone; where another copy was compared, an unresolved V gene accounts for under half, and the others remain unexplained. The sample data list some 150,000 clones, and nearly 80% of these were observed just once. Jointly, the top ten make up 11% to 15% of the sample. Sample: peripheral blood. These receptors all stem from a woman aged 80 or over with acute or convalescent COVID-19.

V is TRBV5-1 and J is TRBJ2-7, with D possibly matching TRBD1 (5 bases). The V end was cut by 0 bases, the J end by 6 bases, with 10 bases between. Germline lookup yields CDR1 SGHRS and CDR2 YFSETQ. The CDR3 has 13 residues. The CDR3 sequence is CASSLEGVGEQYF. CDR3 in DNA: TGCGCCAGCAGCTTGGAAGGGGTCGGCGAGCAGTACTTC. The whole variable domain, remainder taken from reference TRBV5-1 and TRBJ2-7, is KAGVTQTPRYLIKTRGQQVTLSCSPISGHRSVSWYQQTPGQGLQFLFEYFSETQRNKGNFPGRFSGRQFSNSRSEMNVSTLELGDSALYLCASSLEGVGEQYFGPGTRLTVT.

This clone appeared many times. J is TRBJ2-1 and V is TRBV10-1; TRBD2 matches 7 bases. The V gene end was trimmed by 4 bases and the J gene end by 6 bases; junction bases not matched to a gene: 12. Germline assignment: CDR1 WNHNN and CDR2 SYGVQD (reference sequence). This CDR3 is 16 amino acids long. The CDR3 region has the DNA TGCGCCAGCAGTGGTCTTACGGGAGGAGATAGCAATGAGCAGTTCTTC. Encoded protein: CASSGLTGGDSNEQFF.

The V call is TRBV7-9, the J call TRBJ1-1; D may be TRBD1 (5 bases). Germline lookup yields CDR1 SEHNR and CDR2 FQNEAQ (reference sequence). This CDR3 has 15 residues. V lost 5 bases and J lost 1, with 14 bases in between. The CDR3 sequence: CASSHRQTQNTEAFF. The DNA of the CDR3 is TGTGCCAGCAGCCATCGACAGACCCAGAACACTGAAGCTTTCTTT.

The V call is TRBV29-1, the J call TRBJ2-3, with 10 positions matching TRBD2. In germline, CDR1 is SQVTM, CDR2 ANQGSEA. The junction had 3 bases not matched to a gene; V was cut back by 6 bases and J by 6 bases. The CDR3 contains 12 residues. CDR3 amino acids: CSVAGGRDTQYF. The CDR3 DNA reads TGCAGCGTAGCGGGGGGGCGGGATACGCAGTATTTT.